This T cell receptor (beta chain) was sequenced in a study of cytomegalovirus exposure and HLA in healthy donors (dated by TCRdb to 2015 to 2018). A note on the overall study: According to an earlier analysis of several hundred of the donors, roughly 180 million T cells yielded some 110 million unique TCR beta sequences and more than 250 Gb of sequence data. Around 330 gigabases of sequencing data and roughly 80 million unique TCR sequences made up an early release that covered fewer than 650 HLA-typed donors. The genetic ancestry cluster associated with self-reported Caucasian donors included about four fifths of the approximately 430 genotyped donors. The study aimed to test whether cataloging public T cell receptors could reveal signatures of past pathogen exposure. The study profiled the T cell repertoires of 666 subjects by immunosequencing and related them to cytomegalovirus serostatus. Besides the first cohort of roughly 700 subjects, a separate validation cohort made up of some 110 different subjects was used. To predict cytomegalovirus infection status, the study combined high-throughput TCR immunosequencing, statistical association of individual TCRs with disease status, and machine learning. A later analysis re-analyzed previously published TCR beta repertoires from roughly 630 donors and added high-resolution HLA genotyping to study TCR occurrence patterns. Rather than drawing on any new phenotypic data, the later analysis identified candidate immune exposures from TCR beta sequences and the way those sequences occurred across donors. To decide whether each TCR beta V gene segment behaved as functional or pseudogenic, an earlier analysis of approximately 590 of the donors relied on high-throughput TCR beta sequencing. Donor age, sex, ethnicity and CMV serostatus were compiled together with the repertoire data. A later genetic analysis took genome-wide SNP genotypes for about 55% of the 666 donors and used that subset as a discovery cohort. All discovery cohort repertoires had been generated using a single sequencing platform. HLA typing included class I and class II loci at four-digit resolution. The number of donors typed differed by locus, with roughly 629-640 for A, B, C, DRB1 and DQB1, around 520 for DQA1, nearly 610 for DPA1, and approximately 470 for DPB1. Roughly five DR-DQ haplotypes were handled as single units for association and clustering because linkage in the cohort was strong. On average, roughly 240,000 unique TCR beta nucleotide sequences were sequenced per donor among some 420 genotyped donors of the cohort, with 15% to 20% of those sequences being non-productive.

Comment on this clone: This clone's antigen is unknown. One base away there is no much larger clone; base qualities are not given.

The study at large found these results: The study listed 164 TCR beta chains as associated with cytomegalovirus. In a later genetic analysis, fewer N-insertions in productive TCRs were reported among donors in an Asian-associated ancestry cluster than the approximately 670-donor mean. In a later analysis, most CMV-associated TCR beta chains were found to appear HLA-restricted, with HLA associations seemingly driven largely by CMV exposure. A later analysis associated 17,000 or so TCR beta sequences with specific HLA alleles at a false discovery rate of 0.05. When HLA alleles, especially DR and DQ, strongly co-occurred, TCR associations were difficult to assign to individual alleles. The presence/absence analyses assumed that sequencing depth was roughly uniform across donors, and that assumption may not be true. Correlated functional status among segregating V segments might be attributable to linkage disequilibrium, but an unknown experimental factor could not be ruled out. Across donors, most TCR sequences were observed very rarely, whereas some public TCRs were present in many individuals. The 87-base-pair reads could not distinguish some IMGT-functional V segments, including TRBV6-2 and TRBV6-3, so those segments were excluded. According to a later analysis, TCR association rates differed among HLA loci, with DRB1 alleles showing the most associated TCRs and HLA-C alleles showing the fewest. Cytomegalovirus status was reported to be diagnosed by the classifier with high specificity and sensitivity in both the original and validation cohorts. A cluster of highly shared sequence variants was judged likely to represent a technical artifact of the sequencing pipeline. According to a later analysis, parvovirus B19, influenza, CMV and Epstein-Barr virus appeared linked to several top co-occurrence clusters. Only TCR beta chains were sequenced in this cohort, and the absence of alpha or paired-chain data limited detectable features. Immune exposure information for the cohort was limited to CMV serostatus. In vitro tests confirmed that three of the cytomegalovirus-associated TCR beta chains recognize cytomegalovirus antigens. It was suggested by the authors that the approach could potentially be generalized to other disease states and immunological phenotypes. In a later genetic analysis, a missense DCLRE1C variant was associated with V-gene and J-gene trimming of TCR beta chains, and the association was replicated in an independent cohort. Broadly in line with IMGT annotations, most TCR beta V segments showed up in productive rearrangements about 87% or about 30% of the time in an earlier analysis of 587 of the donors. In a later analysis, HLA-associated TCR beta chains showed more clonal expansion and lower generation probabilities than non-associated chains that were equally common. A further reported finding was that TCR beta sequences accurately predicted the HLA-A and HLA-B alleles for most subjects in the first cohort. HLA typing was unavailable for some donors at each locus, so association tests used only the typed subset. Because counts were too low, about 18 rarely observed V segments, including chromosome 9 orphons, were excluded from the earlier analysis of about 500 of the donors.

Receptor amplification or capture employed the immunoSEQ multiplex PCR assay. The multiplex PCR relied on a mix of 60 forward primers for TCR Vbeta segments and 13 reverse primers for TCR Jbeta segments. The CDR3 region of rearranged TCR beta genes was amplified from genomic DNA with a multiplex PCR assay. The Illumina HiSeq System was used to sequence the amplified TCR beta libraries as 87-base-pair reads. From the authors' description of their analysis: A later analysis tallied 75 million to 95 million unique TCR beta chains across the 666 repertoires, and approximately 9.9 million of those chains were shared by two or more donors. To remove PCR and sequencing errors, raw reads were error-corrected and collapsed into unique sequences using a nearest-neighbor algorithm that merged closely related sequences. CDR3 sequences were aligned to IMGT reference sequences to assign V, D and J gene segments. For a sequence to be retained, a match of at least six nucleotides was required to both a V gene segment and a J gene segment. A rearrangement counted as productive if the CDR3 had no stop codons and remained in frame with V and J, and every other rearrangement counted as non-productive. Following IMGT convention, CDR3 was defined as the stretch from the second conserved V-encoded cysteine to the conserved J-encoded phenylalanine. In an earlier analysis of more than 550 of the donors, sequences lacking an unambiguous match to a single V gene segment were excluded. In an earlier analysis of approximately 610 of the donors, V segments were called functional above 56.7% productive rearrangements and were called segregating when the between-donor standard deviation exceeded 5%. A statistical classification framework was developed to diagnose cytomegalovirus status using the catalog of TCR beta chain sequences. V and J gene assignment, in a later analysis, came from comparing TCR nucleotide sequences with IMGT/GENE-DB human TR gene sequences. A later analysis assigned CDR3 sequences and most-parsimonious VDJ recombination scenarios with the TCRdist pipeline. A later analysis defined each TCR beta chain by its CDR3 amino acid sequence plus V-gene family, and excluded reads lacking a unique V-gene family. In a later analysis, 500 to 700 highly shared, low-generation-probability nucleotide sequences were removed to address suspected cross-contamination and a sequencing artifact. In a later analysis, a clonal expansion index was calculated for each public chain from normalized within-repertoire ranks of inferred template counts. In a later analysis, generation probabilities were computed using a VDJ recombination model fitted to out-of-frame rearrangements, and the results were checked against IGoR. In a later analysis, TCR-TCR, TCR-HLA and TCR-CMV co-occurrence was scored with hypergeometric tests, and a repertoire-size bias correction was applied to TCR pairs. To estimate false discovery rates, a later analysis permuted the HLA or CMV assignments 20 times. In a later analysis, co-occurring TCRs were grouped with DBSCAN, and TCRdist sequence similarity was added when clustering was performed within HLA-allele-positive subsets. For co-occurrence clustering, repertoires with fewer than 30,000 or more than 120,000 public chains were excluded, along with five repertoires with anomalous nucleotide sharing. TCRdb took over this immuneACCESS table, retaining in-frame rearrangements with V and J assigned. Such tables are incomplete; in checked studies, under half of the missing clones stem from an unresolved V gene, and the remainder is unexplained. V, J and clone size reflect that table, while D and trimming were determined from the DNA. This sample has about 160,000 clones in its table, and roughly 80% of those were observed once. The top ten hold approximately 2.4% of the sample.

In total, fewer than 750 healthy bone marrow donors made up the cohort. At the time of sampling, every cohort member was nominally healthy, though immune exposures that went unrecorded were likely present. The donor tested CMV seronegative and was one of the 352 seronegative cohort members. A peripheral blood sample was collected from each donor, and TCR beta sequencing was performed on peripheral blood mononuclear cells. Genomic DNA was extracted from the blood cell samples with the Qiagen DNeasy Blood Extraction Kit. The CDR3 runs 16 amino acids, cysteine and phenylalanine included. Left in the record is the CDR3 DNA by itself, 48 bases read in frame from the first base. CDR1 and CDR2 (LNHDA, SQIVND) derive from the germline V gene (reference sequence). V lost 5 bases and J lost 3 bases, and the count of bases not matched to a germline gene is 10.

This TCR was recovered from a male donor in good health and CMV-seronegative. Rearrangement joined TRBV19 to TRBJ2-5; TRBD1 lines up with 9 middle nucleotides. The sample was PBMCs. The CDR3 amino acid sequence is: CASSFRQGVREETQYF. At the DNA level, the sequence is TGTGCCAGTAGTTTTCGACAGGGGGTTAGGGAAGAGACCCAGTACTTC.